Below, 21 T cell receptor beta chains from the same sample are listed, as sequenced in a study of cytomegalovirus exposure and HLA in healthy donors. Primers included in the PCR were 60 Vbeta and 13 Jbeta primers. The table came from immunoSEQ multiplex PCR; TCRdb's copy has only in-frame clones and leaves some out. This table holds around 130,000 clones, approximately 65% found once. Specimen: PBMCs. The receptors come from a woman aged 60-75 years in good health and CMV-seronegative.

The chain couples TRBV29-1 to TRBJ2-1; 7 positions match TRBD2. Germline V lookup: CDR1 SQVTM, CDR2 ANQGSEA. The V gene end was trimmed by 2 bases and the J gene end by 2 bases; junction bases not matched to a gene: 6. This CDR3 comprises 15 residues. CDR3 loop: CSVEHPSGAYNEQFF. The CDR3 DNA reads TGCAGCGTTGAACACCCTAGCGGAGCCTACAATGAGCAGTTCTTC.

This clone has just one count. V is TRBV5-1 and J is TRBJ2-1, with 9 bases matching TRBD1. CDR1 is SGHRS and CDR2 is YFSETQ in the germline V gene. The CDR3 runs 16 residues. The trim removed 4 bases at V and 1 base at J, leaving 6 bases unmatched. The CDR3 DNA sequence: TGCGCCAGCAGCCCGGAGGGACAGGGATCCTACAATGAGCAGTTCTTC. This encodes CASSPEGQGSYNEQFF. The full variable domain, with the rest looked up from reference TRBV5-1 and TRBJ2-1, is KAGVTQTPRYLIKTRGQQVTLSCSPISGHRSVSWYQQTPGQGLQFLFEYFSETQRNKGNFPGRFSGRQFSNSRSEMNVSTLELGDSALYLCASSPEGQGSYNEQFFGPGTRLTVL.

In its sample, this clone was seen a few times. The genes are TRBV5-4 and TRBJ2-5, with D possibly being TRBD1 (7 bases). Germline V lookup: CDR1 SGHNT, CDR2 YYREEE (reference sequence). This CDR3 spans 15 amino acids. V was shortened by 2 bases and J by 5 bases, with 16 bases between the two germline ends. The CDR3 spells CASSFPSGGYETQYF. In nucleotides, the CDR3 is TGTGCCAGCAGCTTCCCCTCAGGGGGGTACGAGACCCAGTACTTC.

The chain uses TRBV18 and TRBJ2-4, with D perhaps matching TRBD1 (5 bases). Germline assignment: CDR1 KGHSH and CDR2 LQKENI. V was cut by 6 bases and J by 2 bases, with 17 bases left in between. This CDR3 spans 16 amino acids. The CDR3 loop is CASSPLGPGTKNIQYF. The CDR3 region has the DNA TGTGCCAGCTCCCCCCTGGGTCCAGGGACCAAAAACATTCAGTACTTC.

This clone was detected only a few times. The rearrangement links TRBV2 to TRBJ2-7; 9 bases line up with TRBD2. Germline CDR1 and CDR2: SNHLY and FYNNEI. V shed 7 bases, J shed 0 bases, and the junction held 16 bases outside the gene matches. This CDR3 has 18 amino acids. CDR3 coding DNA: TGTGCCAGCATTCGGGGGGTAGCGGGGGCCTCAAGCTCCTACGAGCAGTACTTC. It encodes CASIRGVAGASSSYEQYF.

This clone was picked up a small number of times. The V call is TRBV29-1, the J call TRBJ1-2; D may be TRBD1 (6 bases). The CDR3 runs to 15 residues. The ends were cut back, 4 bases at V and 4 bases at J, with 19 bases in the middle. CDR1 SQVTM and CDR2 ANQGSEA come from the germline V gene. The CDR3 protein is CSVGGGGDVGYGYTF. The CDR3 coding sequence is TGCAGCGTTGGGGGAGGGGGGGATGTGGGCTATGGCTACACCTTC.

CDR3 coding DNA: TGTGCCAGCAGCCAGTTAACTAGCGGGGGTGGGCAGTTCTTC. Translating it yields CASSQLTSGGGQFF. This chain links TRBV7-2 with TRBJ2-1, with 11 bases lining up with TRBD2. Per germline, CDR1 SGHTA and CDR2 FQGNSA. The CDR3 consists of 14 residues. V shed 5 bases and J 12 bases; nucleotides not matched to a gene: 9. The variable domain in full, with the rest retrieved from reference TRBV7-2 and TRBJ2-1, is GAGVSQSPSNKVTEKGKDVELRCDPISGHTALYWYRQSLGQGLEFLIYFQGNSAPDKSGLPSDRFSAERTGGSVSTLTIQRTQQEDSAVYLCASSQLTSGGGQFFGPGTRLTVL.

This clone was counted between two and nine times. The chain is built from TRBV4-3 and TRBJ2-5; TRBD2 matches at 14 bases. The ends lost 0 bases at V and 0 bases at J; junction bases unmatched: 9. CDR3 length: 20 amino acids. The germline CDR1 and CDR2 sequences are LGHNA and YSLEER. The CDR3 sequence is CASSQDWGLAGVGYQETQYF. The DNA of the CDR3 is TGCGCCAGCAGCCAAGATTGGGGACTAGCGGGAGTTGGGTACCAAGAGACCCAGTACTTC.

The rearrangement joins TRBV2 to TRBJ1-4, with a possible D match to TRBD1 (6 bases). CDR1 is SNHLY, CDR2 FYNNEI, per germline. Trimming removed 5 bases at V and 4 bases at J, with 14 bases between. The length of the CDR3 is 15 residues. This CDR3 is CASSTIQGYNEKLFF. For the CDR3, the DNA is TGTGCCAGCAGTACCATACAGGGCTATAATGAAAAACTGTTTTTT.

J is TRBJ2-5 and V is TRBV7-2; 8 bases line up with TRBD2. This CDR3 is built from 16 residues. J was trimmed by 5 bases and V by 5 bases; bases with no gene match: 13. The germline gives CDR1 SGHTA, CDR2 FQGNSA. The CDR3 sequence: CASSLGPKGLAETQYF. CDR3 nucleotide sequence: TGTGCCAGCAGCCTAGGGCCGAAAGGACTAGCTGAGACCCAGTACTTC.

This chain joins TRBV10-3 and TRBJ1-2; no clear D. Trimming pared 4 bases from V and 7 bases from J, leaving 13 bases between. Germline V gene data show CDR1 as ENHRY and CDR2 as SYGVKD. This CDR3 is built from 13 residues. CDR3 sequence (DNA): TGTGCCATCAGTGTCGGGAGCGAAGGTGGCTACACCTTC. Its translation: CAISVGSEGGYTF.

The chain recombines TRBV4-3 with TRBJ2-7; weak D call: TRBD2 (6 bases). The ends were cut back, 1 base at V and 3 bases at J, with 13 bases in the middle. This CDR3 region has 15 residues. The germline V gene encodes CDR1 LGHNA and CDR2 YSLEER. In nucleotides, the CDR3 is TGCGCCAGCAGCCAAGGGGACGGGGGATACTACGAGCAGTACTTC. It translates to CASSQGDGGYYEQYF.

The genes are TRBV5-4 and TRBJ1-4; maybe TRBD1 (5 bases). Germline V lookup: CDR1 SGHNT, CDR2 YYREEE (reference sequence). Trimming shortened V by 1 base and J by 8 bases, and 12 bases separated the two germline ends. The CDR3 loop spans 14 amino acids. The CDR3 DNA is TGTGCCAGCAGCTTGTGGGGTTGGGGCGAAAAACTGTTTTTT. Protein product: CASSLWGWGEKLFF.

The CDR3 loop is CASSLQGAIADTQYF. CDR3 nucleotide sequence: TGCGCCAGCAGCTTACAGGGGGCGATAGCAGATACGCAGTATTTT. J is TRBJ2-3 and V is TRBV5-1, with 9 bases fitting TRBD1. The CDR3 runs to 15 residues. Germline CDR1 is SGHRS and CDR2 is YFSETQ. Unmatched junction bases numbered 5, after V lost 2 bases and J lost 4 bases.

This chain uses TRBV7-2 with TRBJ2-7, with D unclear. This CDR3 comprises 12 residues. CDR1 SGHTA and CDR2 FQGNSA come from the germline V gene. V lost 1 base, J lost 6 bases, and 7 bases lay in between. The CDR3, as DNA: TGTGCCAGCAGCTTAGTATCCCGCGAGCAGTACTTC. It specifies CASSLVSREQYF.

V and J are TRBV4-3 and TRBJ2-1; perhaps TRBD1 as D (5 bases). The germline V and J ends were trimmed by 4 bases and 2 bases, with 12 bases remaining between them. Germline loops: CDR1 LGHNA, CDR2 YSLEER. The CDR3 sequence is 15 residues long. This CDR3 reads CASSPGNWAYNEQFF. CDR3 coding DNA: TGCGCCAGCAGCCCAGGGAATTGGGCCTACAATGAGCAGTTCTTC.

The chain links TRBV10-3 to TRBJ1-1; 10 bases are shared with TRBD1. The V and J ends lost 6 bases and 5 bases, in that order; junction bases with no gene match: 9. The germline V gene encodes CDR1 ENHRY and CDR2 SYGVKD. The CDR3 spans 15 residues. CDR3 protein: CAIRTGQGILTEAFF. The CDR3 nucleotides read TGTGCCATCAGGACGGGACAGGGGATTCTTACTGAAGCTTTCTTT.

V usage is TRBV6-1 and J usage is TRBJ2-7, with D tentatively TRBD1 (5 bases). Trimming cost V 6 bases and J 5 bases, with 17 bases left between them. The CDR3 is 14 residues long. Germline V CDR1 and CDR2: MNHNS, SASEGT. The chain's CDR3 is CASRKVAQGNEQYF. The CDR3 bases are TGTGCCAGCAGGAAGGTCGCTCAGGGAAACGAGCAGTACTTC.

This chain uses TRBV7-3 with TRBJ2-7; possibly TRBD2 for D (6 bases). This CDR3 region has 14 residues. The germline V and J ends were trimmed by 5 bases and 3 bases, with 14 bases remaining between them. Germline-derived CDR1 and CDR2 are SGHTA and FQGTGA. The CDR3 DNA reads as TGTGCCAGCAGCCCTGCGGGACTGTTCTACGAGCAGTACTTC. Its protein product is CASSPAGLFYEQYF.

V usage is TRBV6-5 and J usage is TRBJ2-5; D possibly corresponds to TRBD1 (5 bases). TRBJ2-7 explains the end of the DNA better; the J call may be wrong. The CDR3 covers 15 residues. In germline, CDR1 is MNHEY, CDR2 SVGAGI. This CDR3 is CASSYGLDRTYEQYF. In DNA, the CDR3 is TGTGCCAGCAGTTACGGGCTTGACAGAACCTACGAGCAGTACTTC.

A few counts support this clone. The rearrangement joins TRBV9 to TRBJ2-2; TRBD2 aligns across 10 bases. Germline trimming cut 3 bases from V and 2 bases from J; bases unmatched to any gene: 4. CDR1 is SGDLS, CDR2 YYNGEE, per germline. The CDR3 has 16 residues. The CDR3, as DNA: TGTGCCAGCAGCGGGGCTAGCGGGAGCAACACCGGGGAGCTGTTTTTT. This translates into CASSGASGSNTGELFF.